This TCR beta chain was recovered during a study of T-cell reconstitution after alpha-beta-depleted transplantation in children. Notes on the study in general: Elevated TCRbeta diversity at day 60 was traced, in some patients, to surviving recipient T cells and thymic progenitors. Fresh T-cell production supplied most of the T-cell counts and diversity seen one year after transplant.

This clonotype was seen ten or more times. The antigen remains undetermined. Unique molecular identifiers tagged the TCRbeta library. TCRdb itself ran the PCR reads through MiXCR, one entry per CDR3 protein. Among roughly 180,000 distinct CDR3 sequences, around 10% were seen once, and the ten largest hold roughly an eighth. Trimming at V came to 5 bases and at J to 6 bases, leaving 10 bases not matched to a gene. Per germline, CDR1 SGHVS and CDR2 FNYEAQ. CDR3 length: 16 residues. V gene TRBV7-6 combines with J gene TRBJ2-1, with 10 nucleotides matching TRBD1. The sequenced sample was PBMCs, obtained before TCRalphabeta/CD19-depleted stem cell transplant. The sequence was obtained from a boy aged 2-9 years with acute myeloid leukemia, due to receive a stem cell transplant. CDR3 bases: TGTGCCAGCAGCCCCCGGACAGGGGGTTTCGTCAATGAGCAGTTCTTC. Amino acids: CASSPRTGGFVNEQFF.